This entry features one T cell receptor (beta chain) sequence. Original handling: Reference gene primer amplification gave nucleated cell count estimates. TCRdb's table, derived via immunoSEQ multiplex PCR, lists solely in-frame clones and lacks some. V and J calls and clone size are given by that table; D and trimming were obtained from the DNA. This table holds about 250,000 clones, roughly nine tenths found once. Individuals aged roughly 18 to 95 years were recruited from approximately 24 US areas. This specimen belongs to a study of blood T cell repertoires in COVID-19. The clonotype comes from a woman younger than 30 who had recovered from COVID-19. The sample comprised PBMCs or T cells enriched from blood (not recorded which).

Here the CDR3 DNA reads TGTGCCAGCAGCCAAGATAGCGCCTCGAGGTCTGAAGCTTTCTTT. Residues: CASSQDSASRSEAFF. The chain joins TRBV3-1 (or the pseudogene TRBV3-2) to TRBJ1-1; D is unclear. Trimming took 0 bases from V and 6 from J, leaving 14 bases between them. The CDR3 totals 15 residues. Germline CDR1 reads LGHDT; CDR2 reads YNNKEL (reference sequence).